The 11 T cell receptor beta chains listed next were all sequenced from one sample in a study of OX40 agonist ivuxolimab in advanced cancers. Repertoires were generated with immunoSEQ multiplex PCR, while TCRdb's copy carries only in-frame clones and drops some. The data contain about 9,500 clones, approximately 71% of them singletons. The specimen comprised CD4+ or CD8+ T cells sorted from blood, sampled in a trial of the OX40 agonist ivuxolimab. These receptors originate from an adult with an advanced solid tumor such as melanoma, head and neck, liver or kidney cancer.

This chain uses TRBV18 with TRBJ2-3; D unclear. The CDR3 covers 16 residues. From germline, CDR1 is KGHSH and CDR2 LQKENI. V lost 0 bases to trimming and J lost 1 base, with 11 bases between them. The CDR3 reads CASSPPESYGTDTQYF. The CDR3 DNA follows: TGTGCCAGCTCACCACCGGAATCCTATGGCACAGATACGCAGTATTTT.

The CDR3 DNA reads as TGCAGTGCTCAGGTGGGGCAGCCCCAGCATTTT. As protein: CSAQVGQPQHF. The chain uses TRBV20-1 and TRBJ1-5; D call uncertain. The germline V gene encodes CDR1 DFQATT and CDR2 SNEGSKA (reference sequence). There are 11 residues in the CDR3. Deletions cut 5 bases from V and 7 bases from J, with 9 bases between.

This clone was observed a handful of times. V and J are TRBV6-1 and TRBJ1-5, with D unresolved. The germline gives CDR1 MNHNS, CDR2 SASEGT. The CDR3 is 15 amino acids. Between the trimmed V and J ends, which lost 2 bases and 0 bases, there was a span of 8 bases. CDR3 coding DNA: TGTGCCAGCAGTGAAAGGTGGGGTAGCAATCAGCCCCAGCATTTT. It encodes CASSERWGSNQPQHF.

J is TRBJ1-1 and V is TRBV30; possible D gene TRBD1, 5 bases. From germline, CDR1 is GTSNPN and CDR2 SVGIG (reference sequence). V dropped 3 bases and J dropped 8 bases, with 13 bases sitting between them. The CDR3 loop spans 12 amino acids. CDR3 sequence (DNA): TGTGCCTGGAGGGGGCCTCCCCCCGAAGCTTTCTTT. Protein sequence: CAWRGPPPEAFF.

Judged by abundance, this clone is medium-sized. The V call is TRBV28, the J call TRBJ2-7, with a tentative D call TRBD2 (5 bases). The CDR3 is 14 amino acids. The germline V gene has CDR1 MDHEN and CDR2 SYDVKM. Trimming removed 8 bases from V and 0 bases from J, with 14 bases in between. The CDR3 region has the DNA TGTGCCAGCGTCGGACTTACGATCTCCTACGAGCAGTACTTC. It translates to CASVGLTISYEQYF.

CDR3 region: CASSEGGDTGELFF. In DNA, the CDR3 is TGTGCCAGCAGTGAAGGGGGCGACACCGGGGAGCTGTTTTTT. This chain joins TRBV6-1 and TRBJ2-2, with D possibly TRBD1 on 5 matching bases. The germline gives CDR1 MNHNS, CDR2 SASEGT. With 1 base removed from V and 3 bases from J, the gap between germline ends came to 6 bases. The CDR3 consists of 14 residues.

This clone was counted between two and nine times. The chain combines TRBV18 with TRBJ2-2; D might be TRBD1 (5 bases). Germline V CDR1 and CDR2: KGHSH, LQKENI. The germline V and J ends were trimmed by 3 bases and 4 bases, with 12 bases remaining between them. The CDR3 is 15 residues long. CDR3 nucleotide sequence: TGTGCCAGCTCACCTGCGGACGACAGCACCGGGGAGCTGTTTTTT. As protein: CASSPADDSTGELFF.

There are a few counts of this clone. V gene TRBV28 combines with J gene TRBJ2-7, with 9 positions matching TRBD1. In germline, CDR1 is MDHEN, CDR2 SYDVKM. This CDR3 has 16 amino acids. Trimming removed 4 bases from V and 2 bases from J; junction bases left unmatched: 9. This chain's CDR3 is CASSSRQGVYPYEQYF. CDR3 sequence (DNA): TGTGCCAGCAGTTCCCGACAGGGGGTCTATCCCTACGAGCAGTACTTC.

The chain links TRBV2 to TRBJ2-7; D gene unclear. Trimming took 8 bases from V and 7 from J, leaving 21 bases between them. Looked up from germline, CDR1 is SNHLY and CDR2 is FYNNEI. The CDR3 runs to 14 residues. DNA of the CDR3: TGTGCCAGCTGGCCTTGGGCACGGACGGAGGAGCAGTACTTC. Amino acids: CASWPWARTEEQYF.

The gene calls are TRBV7-6 and TRBJ2-2, with TRBD2 matching over 9 bases. Germline V gene sequence: CDR1 SGHVS, CDR2 FNYEAQ. CDR3 size: 14 residues. V shed 7 bases and J 6 bases; nucleotides not matched to a gene: 6. The CDR3 sequence: CASISGSGSGELFF. DNA for the CDR3: TGTGCCAGCATTAGCGGGAGTGGTTCCGGGGAGCTGTTTTTT.

The chain's CDR3 is CASSQNRVETQYF. The CDR3 DNA reads as TGCGCCAGCAGCCAGAACAGGGTGGAGACCCAGTACTTC. The chain has TRBV4-3 and TRBJ2-5, with a possible D match to TRBD1 (6 bases). Germline assignment: CDR1 LGHNA and CDR2 YSLEER. CDR3 length: 13 amino acids. Trimming cost V 3 bases and J 5 bases, with 10 bases left between them.